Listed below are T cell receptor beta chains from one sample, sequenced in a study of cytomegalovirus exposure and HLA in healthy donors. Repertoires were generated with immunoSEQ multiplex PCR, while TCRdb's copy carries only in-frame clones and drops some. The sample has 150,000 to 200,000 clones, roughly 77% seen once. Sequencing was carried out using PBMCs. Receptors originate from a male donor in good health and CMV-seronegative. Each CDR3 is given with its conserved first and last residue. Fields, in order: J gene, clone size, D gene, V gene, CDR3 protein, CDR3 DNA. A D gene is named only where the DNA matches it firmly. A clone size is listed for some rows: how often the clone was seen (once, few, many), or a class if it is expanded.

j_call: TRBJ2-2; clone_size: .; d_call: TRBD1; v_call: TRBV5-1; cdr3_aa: CASSGLTGENGELFF; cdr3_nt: TGCGCCAGCAGCGGCCTGACAGGGGAAAACGGGGAGCTGTTTTTT
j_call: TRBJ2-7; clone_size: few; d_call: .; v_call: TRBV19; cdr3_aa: CASGQPYEQYF; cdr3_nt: TGTGCCAGTGGACAGCCCTACGAGCAGTACTTC
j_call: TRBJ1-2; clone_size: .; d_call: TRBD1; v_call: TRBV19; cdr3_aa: CASRIQPGTGGGYTF; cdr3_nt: TGTGCCAGTAGGATCCAACCAGGGACAGGGGGTGGCTACACCTTC
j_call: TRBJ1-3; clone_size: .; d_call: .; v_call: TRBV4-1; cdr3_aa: CASSQEHRGAGNTIYF; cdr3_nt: TGCGCCAGCAGCCAAGAGCACCGGGGAGCTGGAAACACCATATATTTT
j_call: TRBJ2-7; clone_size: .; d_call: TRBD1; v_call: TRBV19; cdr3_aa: CASRTGGINYEQYF; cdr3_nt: TGTGCCAGTAGGACAGGGGGAATAAACTACGAGCAGTACTTC
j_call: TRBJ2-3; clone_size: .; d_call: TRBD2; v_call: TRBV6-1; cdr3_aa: CASSVTSGGADTQYF; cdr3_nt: TGTGCCAGCAGTGTGACTAGCGGGGGGGCAGATACGCAGTATTTT
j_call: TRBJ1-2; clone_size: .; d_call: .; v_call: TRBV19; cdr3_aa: CASNPGDGYTF; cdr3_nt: TGTGCCAGTAATCCAGGGGATGGCTACACCTTC
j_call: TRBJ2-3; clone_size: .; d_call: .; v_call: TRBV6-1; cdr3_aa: CASSETGGTGSTDTQYF; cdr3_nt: TGTGCCAGCAGTGAAACGGGAGGGACAGGGAGCACAGATACGCAGTATTTT
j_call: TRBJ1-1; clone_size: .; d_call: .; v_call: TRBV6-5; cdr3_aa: CASSYLSGFENTEAFF; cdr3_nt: TGTGCCAGCAGTTACTTGTCAGGGTTTGAGAACACTGAAGCTTTCTTT
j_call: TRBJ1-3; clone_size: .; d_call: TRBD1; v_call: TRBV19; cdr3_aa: CASIRDRAGNTIYF; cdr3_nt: TGTGCCAGTATCCGGGACAGGGCTGGAAACACCATATATTTT
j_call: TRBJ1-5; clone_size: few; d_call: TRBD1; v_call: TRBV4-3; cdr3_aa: CASSPGTGKSQPQHF; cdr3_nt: TGCGCCAGCAGCCCCGGGACAGGAAAATCTCAGCCCCAGCATTTT
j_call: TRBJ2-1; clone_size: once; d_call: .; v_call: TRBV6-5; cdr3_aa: CASTSPGGWQFF; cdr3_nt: TGTGCCAGCACTAGCCCGGGTGGGTGGCAGTTCTTC
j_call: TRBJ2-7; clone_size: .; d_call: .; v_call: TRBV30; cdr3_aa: CAWIRSGILSYEQYF; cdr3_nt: TGTGCCTGGATTCGATCGGGTATACTATCCTACGAGCAGTACTTC
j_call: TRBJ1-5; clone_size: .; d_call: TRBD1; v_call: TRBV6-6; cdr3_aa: CASSYTRQGNQPQHF; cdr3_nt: TGTGCCAGCAGTTACACCCGACAGGGTAACCAGCCCCAGCATTTT
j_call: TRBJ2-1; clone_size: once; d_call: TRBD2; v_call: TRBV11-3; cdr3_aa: CASSSRLAGLNNEQFF; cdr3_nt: TGTGCCAGCAGCTCCAGACTAGCGGGGCTTAACAATGAGCAGTTCTTC
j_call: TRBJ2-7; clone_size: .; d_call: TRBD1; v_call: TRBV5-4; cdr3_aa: CATMRQGYYEQYF; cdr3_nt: TGTGCCACTATGAGACAGGGCTACTACGAGCAGTACTTC
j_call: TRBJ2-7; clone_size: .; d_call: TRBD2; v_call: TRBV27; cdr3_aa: CASSKGLAGSRQQYF; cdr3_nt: TGTGCCAGCAGTAAGGGACTAGCGGGGAGCCGGCAGCAGTACTTC
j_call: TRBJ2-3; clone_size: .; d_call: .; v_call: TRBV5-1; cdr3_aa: CASSSWTYTDTQYF; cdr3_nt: TGCGCCAGCAGCTCATGGACATACACAGATACGCAGTATTTT
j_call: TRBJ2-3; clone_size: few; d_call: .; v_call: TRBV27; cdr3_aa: CASSLSGDTQYF; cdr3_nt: TGTGCCAGCAGTTTGTCAGGAGATACGCAGTATTTT
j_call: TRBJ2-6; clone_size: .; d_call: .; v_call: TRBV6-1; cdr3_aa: CASSEAGGIWGANVLTF; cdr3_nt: TGTGCCAGCAGTGAAGCTGGGGGGATCTGGGGGGCCAACGTCCTGACTTTC
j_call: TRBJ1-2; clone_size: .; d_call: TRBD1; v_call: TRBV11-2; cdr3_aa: CASSDDLQGAVVYGYTF; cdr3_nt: TGTGCCAGCAGCGATGACTTACAGGGGGCGGTCGTCTATGGCTACACCTTC
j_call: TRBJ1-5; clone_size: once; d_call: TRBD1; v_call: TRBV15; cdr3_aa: CATSRDRQGRNQPQHF; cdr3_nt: TGTGCCACCAGCAGAGACCGACAGGGAAGAAATCAGCCCCAGCATTTT
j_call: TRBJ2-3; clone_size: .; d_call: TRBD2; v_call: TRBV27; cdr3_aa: CASRGRGGSTDTQYF; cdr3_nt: TGTGCCAGCAGGGGAAGGGGAGGGAGCACAGATACGCAGTATTTT
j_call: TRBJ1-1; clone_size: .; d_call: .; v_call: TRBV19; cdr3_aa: CASSLLLTVNTEAFF; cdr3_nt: TGTGCCAGTAGCCTACTCCTAACAGTGAACACTGAAGCTTTCTTT
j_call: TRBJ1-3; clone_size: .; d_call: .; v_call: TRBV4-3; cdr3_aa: CASSQDQDTIYF; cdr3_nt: TGCGCCAGCAGCCAAGATCAGGACACCATATATTTT
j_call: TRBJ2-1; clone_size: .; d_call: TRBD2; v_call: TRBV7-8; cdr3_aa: CGSGTSYNEQFF; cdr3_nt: TGCGGATCCGGGACTAGTTACAATGAGCAGTTCTTC
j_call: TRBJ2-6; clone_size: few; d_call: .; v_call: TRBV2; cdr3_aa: CASSRGANVLTF; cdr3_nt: TGTGCCAGCAGCCGTGGGGCCAACGTCCTGACTTTC
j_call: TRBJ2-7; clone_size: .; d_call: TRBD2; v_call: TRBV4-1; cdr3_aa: CASSQVTSGGVYKQYF; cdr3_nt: TGCGCCAGCAGCCAGGTCACTAGCGGGGGGGTTTACAAGCAGTACTTC
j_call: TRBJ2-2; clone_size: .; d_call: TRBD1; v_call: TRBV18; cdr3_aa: CASSPRTGTIGELFF; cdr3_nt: TGTGCCAGCTCACCGAGGACAGGGACGATCGGGGAGCTGTTTTTT
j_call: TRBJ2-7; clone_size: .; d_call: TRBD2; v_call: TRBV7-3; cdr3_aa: CASSLMRGTGYEQYF; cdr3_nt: TGTGCCAGCAGCTTAATGCGGGGGACCGGCTACGAGCAGTACTTC
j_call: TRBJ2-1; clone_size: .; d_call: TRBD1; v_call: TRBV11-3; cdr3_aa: CASEDRGPNEQFF; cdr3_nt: TGTGCCAGCGAGGACAGGGGGCCCAATGAGCAGTTCTTC
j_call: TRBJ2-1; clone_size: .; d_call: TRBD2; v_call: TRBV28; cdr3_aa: CASRVAGGRLNEQFF; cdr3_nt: TGTGCCAGCAGGGTAGCGGGAGGTCGACTGAATGAGCAGTTCTTC
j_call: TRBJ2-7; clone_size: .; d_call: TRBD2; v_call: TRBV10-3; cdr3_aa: CAIRGGLGSYEQYF; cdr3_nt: TGTGCCATCCGCGGCGGACTAGGCTCCTACGAGCAGTACTTC
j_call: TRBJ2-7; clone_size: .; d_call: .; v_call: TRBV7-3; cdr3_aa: CASSTDRRSPEQYF; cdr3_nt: TGTGCCAGCAGCACCGACAGAAGGTCCCCAGAGCAGTACTTC
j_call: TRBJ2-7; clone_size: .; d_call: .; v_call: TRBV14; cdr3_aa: CAIARGLEQYF; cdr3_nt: TGTGCCATCGCCCGGGGACTCGAGCAGTACTTC
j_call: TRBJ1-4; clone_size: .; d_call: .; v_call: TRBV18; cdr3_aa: CASSPVTGPNEKLFF; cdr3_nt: TGTGCCAGCTCACCAGTTACAGGGCCTAATGAAAAACTGTTTTTT
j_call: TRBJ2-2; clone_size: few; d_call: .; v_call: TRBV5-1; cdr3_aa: CASSWGRDLNTGELFF; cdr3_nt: TGCGCCAGCAGCTGGGGCCGGGACTTGAACACCGGGGAGCTGTTTTTT
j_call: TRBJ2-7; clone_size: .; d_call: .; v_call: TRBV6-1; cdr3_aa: CASSEGWQGIYEQYF; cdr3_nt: TGTGCCAGCAGTGAAGGTTGGCAGGGGATCTACGAGCAGTACTTC
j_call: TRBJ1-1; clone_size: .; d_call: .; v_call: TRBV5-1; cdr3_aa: CASSARVNTEAFF; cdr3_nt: TGCGCCAGCAGCGCCAGGGTAAACACTGAAGCTTTCTTT
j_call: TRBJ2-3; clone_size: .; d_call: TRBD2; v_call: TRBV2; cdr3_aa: CASRRTSGDFGDTQYF; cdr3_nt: TGTGCCAGCAGAAGAACTAGCGGGGATTTTGGAGATACGCAGTATTTT